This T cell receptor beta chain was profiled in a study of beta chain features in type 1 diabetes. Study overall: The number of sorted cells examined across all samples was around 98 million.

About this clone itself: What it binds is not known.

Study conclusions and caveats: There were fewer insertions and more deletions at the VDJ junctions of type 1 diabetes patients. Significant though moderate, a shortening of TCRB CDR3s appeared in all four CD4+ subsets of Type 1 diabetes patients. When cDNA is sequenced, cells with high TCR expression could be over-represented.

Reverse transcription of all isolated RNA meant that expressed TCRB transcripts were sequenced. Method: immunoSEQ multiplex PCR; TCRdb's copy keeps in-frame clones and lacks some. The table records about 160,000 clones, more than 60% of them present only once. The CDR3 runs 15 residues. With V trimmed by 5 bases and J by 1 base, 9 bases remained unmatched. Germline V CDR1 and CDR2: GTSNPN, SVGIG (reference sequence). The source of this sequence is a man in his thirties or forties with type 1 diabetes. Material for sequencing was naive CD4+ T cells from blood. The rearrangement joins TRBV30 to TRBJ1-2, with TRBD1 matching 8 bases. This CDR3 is CAWLNQGQGNYGYTF. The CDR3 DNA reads TGTGCCTGGTTGAACCAAGGACAGGGTAACTATGGCTACACCTTC. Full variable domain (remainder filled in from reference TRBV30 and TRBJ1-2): SQTIHQWPATLVQPVGSPLSLECTVEGTSNPNLYWYRQAAGRGLQLLFYSVGIGQISSEVPQNLSASRPQDRQFILSSKKLLLSDSGFYLCAWLNQGQGNYGYTFGSGTRLTVV.